The 9 T cell receptor beta chains given below trace back to one sample, sequenced in a study of cytomegalovirus exposure and HLA in healthy donors. The study ran its PCR with 60 Vbeta and 13 Jbeta primers. Repertoires were generated with immunoSEQ multiplex PCR, while TCRdb's copy carries only in-frame clones and drops some. Found here are 100,000 or so clones, 65% to 85% of them singletons; the top ten hold approximately 6.1%. Sample: PBMCs. The origin of the receptors is a man younger than 35 in good health and CMV-seronegative.

This clone was found a few times. The V call is TRBV6-1, the J call TRBJ1-1; D call uncertain. This CDR3 region has 14 residues. Trimming shortened V by 0 bases and J by 3 bases, and 8 bases separated the two germline ends. Germline values: CDR1 MNHNS, CDR2 SASEGT. The CDR3 protein is CASSEAADYTEAFF. The CDR3 coding sequence is TGTGCCAGCAGTGAAGCAGCCGATTACACTGAAGCTTTCTTT.

This clone was detected only a few times. The CDR3: CASSRGLAGTYEQYF. The DNA for the CDR3 is TGTGCCAGCAGTCGCGGACTAGCGGGAACCTACGAGCAGTACTTC. The V call is TRBV6-5, the J call TRBJ2-7; 12 bases map to TRBD2. V was clipped by 5 bases and J by 2 bases; unmatched bases: 4. Germline V gives CDR1 MNHEY, CDR2 SVGAGI. This CDR3 spans 15 amino acids.

Comment on this clone: A much larger clonotype is one base distant, so this may be a read error. Other DNA sequences of this sample code for an identical CDR3. The J gene is TRBJ1-1, the V gene TRBV7-9; D ambiguous. This CDR3 spans 14 amino acids. V dropped 9 bases and J dropped 3 bases, with 17 bases sitting between them. The V gene's germline CDR1 is SEHNR and CDR2 FQNEAQ (reference sequence). The CDR3 region is CASRAGGRDTEAFF. For the CDR3, the DNA is TGTGCCAGTAGAGCAGGAGGGAGGGACACTGAAGCTTTCTTT.

This clone was picked up a small number of times. The rearrangement uses TRBV5-6 and TRBJ1-2; possibly TRBD1 for D (5 bases). Germline V lookup: CDR1 SGHDT, CDR2 YYEEEE. The V gene lost 4 bases and the J gene lost 12 bases, with 13 bases spanning the gap. This CDR3 is built from 11 residues. CDR3 sequence reads: CASSTAGGHTF. In DNA, the CDR3 is TGTGCCAGCAGCACTGCCGGGGGTCACACCTTC.

The V gene is TRBV6-6, the J gene TRBJ1-1; no clear D gene. The CDR3 length is 11 residues. The V end lost 11 bases, the J end lost 4 bases, and 11 bases lay between the germline ends. The germline gives CDR1 MNHNY, CDR2 SVGAGI (reference sequence). CDR3 residues: CASTRGTEAFF. The DNA for the CDR3 is TGTGCCTCGACTAGAGGCACTGAAGCTTTCTTT.

This chain joins TRBV4-2 and TRBJ1-1, with D perhaps matching TRBD1 (6 bases). The V and J ends lost 0 bases and 2 bases respectively, with 13 bases between them. The CDR3 loop spans 16 amino acids. The germline V gene has CDR1 LGHNA and CDR2 YNFKEQ. CDR3 coding DNA: TGTGCCAGCAGCCAAGATTTGGACAGAAGAAACACTGAAGCTTTCTTT. Translation: CASSQDLDRRNTEAFF.

The CDR3 DNA sequence: TGCGCCAGCAGGGAAACAGGGGAAGGCACCGGGGAGCTGTTTTTT. As protein: CASRETGEGTGELFF. This chain links TRBV5-1 with TRBJ2-2; 7 positions match TRBD1. CDR1 is SGHRS, CDR2 YFSETQ, per germline. V lost 5 bases, J lost 4 bases, and 8 bases stayed unmatched. The CDR3 consists of 15 residues.

A word on this clone: Relative to the germline gene, one junction end is altered; a read error may explain this. The chain employs TRBV7-9 and TRBJ1-1; D remains unclear. This CDR3 comprises 15 residues. CDR1 is SEHNR, CDR2 FQNEAQ, per germline (reference sequence). The CDR3 bases are TGTTCCAGCAGCTTAGGACTGACGCTGAACACTGAAGCTTTCTTT. Translated: CSSSLGLTLNTEAFF.

The chain carries TRBV18 and TRBJ2-1, with no clear D. The germline gives CDR1 KGHSH, CDR2 LQKENI. The CDR3 totals 16 residues. Between the trimmed V and J ends, which lost 6 bases and 1 base, there was a span of 16 bases. This chain's CDR3 is CASSSTPPGSYNEQFF. The CDR3 DNA reads TGTGCCAGCTCTTCGACGCCCCCCGGGTCCTACAATGAGCAGTTCTTC.